This T cell receptor beta chain emerged from a study of T cells after yellow fever vaccination. CDR3 size: 14 residues. Trimming removed 6 bases at V and 3 bases at J, with 11 bases between. This clonotype was counted a few times. In TCRdb, the 5' RACE reads were re-called with MiXCR into one record per CDR3 protein. The repertoire holds about 350,000 distinct CDR3 sequences, with 8.1% as singletons. The TCR sequence derives from a man younger than 30 who received the YFV17D yellow fever vaccine. The material was PBMCs, obtained roughly 45 days after the first yellow fever vaccination. The chain uses TRBV12-3 or TRBV12-4 and TRBJ2-2; D not certain. CDR3 coding DNA: TGTGCCAGCAGCCCTTCCGATTACACCGGGGAGCTGTTTTTT. Translating gives CASSPSDYTGELFF.